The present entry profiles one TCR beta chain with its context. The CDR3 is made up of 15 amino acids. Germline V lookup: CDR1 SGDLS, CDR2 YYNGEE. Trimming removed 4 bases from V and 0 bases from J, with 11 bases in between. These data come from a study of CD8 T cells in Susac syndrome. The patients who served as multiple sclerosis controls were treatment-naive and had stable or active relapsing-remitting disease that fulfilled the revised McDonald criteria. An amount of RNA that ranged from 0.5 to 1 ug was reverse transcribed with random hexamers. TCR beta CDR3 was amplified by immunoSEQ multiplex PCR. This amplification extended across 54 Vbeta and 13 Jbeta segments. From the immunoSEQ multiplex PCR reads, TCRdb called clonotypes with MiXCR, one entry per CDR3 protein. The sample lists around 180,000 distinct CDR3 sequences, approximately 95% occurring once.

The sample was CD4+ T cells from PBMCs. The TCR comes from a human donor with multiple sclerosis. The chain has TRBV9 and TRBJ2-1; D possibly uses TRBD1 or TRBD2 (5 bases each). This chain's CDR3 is CASSPGAGSYNEQFF. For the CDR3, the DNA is TGTGCCAGCAGCCCCGGGGCTGGCTCCTACAATGAGCAGTTCTTC.